This passage covers 30 T cell receptor beta chains from one sample sequenced in a study of CD8+ T cells in alopecia areata. RNA was extracted and reverse transcribed into cDNA as the sequencing template. TCRdb's table, derived via immunoSEQ multiplex PCR, lists solely in-frame clones and lacks some. The table has hundreds of thousands of clones, 65% to 70% seen once. The material was CD4+ T cells sorted from blood, obtained at week 0. All receptors derive from a human donor with alopecia areata.

The rearrangement links TRBV7-8 to TRBJ1-2; D gene uncertain. Germline-derived CDR1 and CDR2 are SGHVS and FQNEAQ. V was shortened by 0 bases and J by 8 bases, with 13 bases between the two germline ends. The CDR3 consists of 14 residues. In nucleotides, the CDR3 is TGTGCCAGCAGCTTAGCGGAGGGCAGAGGCGGCTACACCTTC. The encoded protein is CASSLAEGRGGYTF.

The rearrangement uses TRBV7-2 and TRBJ1-2; a possible D gene is TRBD1 (6 bases). The germline V and J ends were trimmed by 5 bases and 5 bases, with 18 bases remaining between them. This CDR3 has 15 residues. Per the germline V gene, CDR1 is SGHTA and CDR2 is FQGNSA. CDR3 in DNA: TGTGCCAGCAGCGTAGGTGCAGGGGCTTGGTATGGCTACACCTTC. Residues: CASSVGAGAWYGYTF.

The sample holds a few counts of this clone. This chain links TRBV23-1 with TRBJ2-1; weak D call: TRBD1 (5 bases). TRBV23-1 is flagged as an ORF with uncertain function. This CDR3 is 13 amino acids long. Trimming stripped 4 bases from V and 9 bases from J, with 13 bases between. The CDR3 DNA is TGCGCCAGCAGTCTCTCCTTCAGGGCTGAGCAGTTCTTC. Encoded protein: CASSLSFRAEQFF.

The gene calls are TRBV7-8 and TRBJ2-2; possible D gene TRBD2, 5 bases. The CDR3 spans 17 residues. V shed 2 bases and J shed 5 bases, with 18 bases lying between them. Germline CDR1 is SGHVS and CDR2 is FQNEAQ. The CDR3 DNA follows: TGTGCCAGCAGCTTACCCCAAAGTAAGCGGCCAACCGGGGAGCTGTTTTTT. This translates into CASSLPQSKRPTGELFF.

The chain couples TRBV19 to TRBJ1-2; unclear D gene. Germline CDR1 is LNHDA and CDR2 is SQIVND (reference sequence). CDR3 length: 12 residues. V lost 2 bases, J lost 8 bases, and 9 bases lay in between. CDR3 nucleotide sequence: TGTGCCAGTAGTATACGGGGTGCCGGCTACACCTTC. It encodes CASSIRGAGYTF.

V and J are TRBV10-3 and TRBJ2-3, with D unclear. Per germline, CDR1 ENHRY and CDR2 SYGVKD. V lost 2 bases and J 2 bases, leaving 2 bases between the germline ends. The CDR3 totals 12 residues. Here the CDR3 DNA reads TGTGCCATCAGTGAGAACACAGATACGCAGTATTTT. Its protein is CAISENTDTQYF.

J is TRBJ1-5 and V is TRBV5-1; tentative D call: TRBD1 (6 bases). This CDR3 is built from 15 residues. With 6 bases removed from V and 3 bases from J, the gap between germline ends came to 16 bases. CDR1 and CDR2 (germline): SGHRS, YFSETQ. As DNA, the CDR3 is TGCGCCAGCACCGAGGACGGGACAAACAATCAGCCCCAGCATTTT. It specifies CASTEDGTNNQPQHF.

The chain has TRBV30 and TRBJ2-7; possibly TRBD2 for D (6 bases). Germline V gene lookup returns CDR1 GTSNPN and CDR2 SVGIG (reference sequence). The CDR3 is 12 amino acids. CDR3 DNA: TGTGCTGCGGGGCTGATATCCTACGAGCAGTACTTC. This encodes CAAGLISYEQYF.

The chain links TRBV30 to TRBJ1-3, with no clear D. V was clipped by 1 base and J by 0 bases, with 4 bases between them. CDR3 length equals 13 residues. Germline V gene lookup returns CDR1 GTSNPN and CDR2 SVGIG (reference sequence). The CDR3 region is CAWSGSSGNTIYF. The CDR3 region has the DNA TGTGCCTGGAGTGGAAGCTCTGGAAACACCATATATTTT.

The chain uses TRBV29-1 and TRBJ1-2; D gene ambiguous. In germline, CDR1 is SQVTM, CDR2 ANQGSEA. This CDR3 spans 12 amino acids. Trimming took off 4 bases at V and 5 bases at J, with 11 bases between the two ends. In nucleotides, the CDR3 is TGCAGCGTTGCTACCAGTGATTATGGCTACACCTTC. It specifies CSVATSDYGYTF.

The gene calls are TRBV2 and TRBJ2-7; unclear D gene. With 4 bases removed from V and 3 bases from J, the gap between germline ends came to 4 bases. Germline V gives CDR1 SNHLY, CDR2 FYNNEI. This CDR3 has 11 amino acids. CDR3 sequence: CASSAGYEQYF. CDR3 nucleotides: TGTGCCAGCAGTGCGGGCTACGAGCAGTACTTC.

V and J are TRBV29-1 and TRBJ1-6; D might be TRBD1 (5 bases). Trimming removed 4 bases from V and 7 bases from J, with 11 bases in between. CDR1 is SQVTM, CDR2 ANQGSEA, per germline. CDR3 length equals 13 residues. The CDR3 DNA reads as TGCAGCGTTGGCAGGGATTTAAATTCACCCCTCCACTTT. It is translated as CSVGRDLNSPLHF.

The chain recombines TRBV14 with TRBJ1-2; D unclear. V gave up 1 base and J gave up 8 bases, with 14 bases separating them. Germline V gives CDR1 SGHDN, CDR2 FVKESK. The CDR3 spans 14 residues. The chain's CDR3 is CASSQAGPFWGYTF. The CDR3 DNA sequence: TGTGCCAGCAGCCAAGCCGGCCCTTTTTGGGGCTACACCTTC.

The chain couples TRBV20-1 to TRBJ1-6; no reliable D call. Trimming left V 3 bases short and J 16 bases short, with 4 bases between. Germline-derived CDR1 and CDR2 are DFQATT and SNEGSKA (reference sequence). The CDR3 length is 8 residues. CDR3 loop: CSASGLHF. The CDR3 bases are TGCAGTGCTAGCGGTCTCCACTTT.

The chain links TRBV4-3 to TRBJ2-5, with 13 bases that match TRBD2. Unmatched junction bases numbered 3, after V lost 3 bases and J lost 2 bases. Per germline, CDR1 LGHNA and CDR2 YSLEER. CDR3 length: 16 amino acids. CDR3 loop: CASSQRLAGGQETQYF. DNA for the CDR3: TGCGCCAGCAGCCAGCGACTAGCGGGGGGACAAGAGACCCAGTACTTC.

The chain joins TRBV29-1 to TRBJ2-5; tentatively, D is TRBD1 (6 bases). The CDR3 has 12 residues. Germline CDR1 reads SQVTM; CDR2 reads ANQGSEA. V was trimmed by 3 bases and J by 3 bases, leaving 8 bases between them. The CDR3 region has the DNA TGCAGCGTTGAGGCAGGGGAAGAGACCCAGTACTTC. Residues: CSVEAGEETQYF.

V gene TRBV6-5 combines with J gene TRBJ1-4, with 7 bases fitting TRBD1. The CDR3 is 13 amino acids. Germline V gives CDR1 MNHEY, CDR2 SVGAGI. The J segment lost 8 bases and the V segment lost 6 bases, leaving 6 bases of the junction unmatched. The CDR3 DNA sequence: TGTGCCAGCAGACCAGGACAGGACGAAAAACTGTTTTTT. It codes for CASRPGQDEKLFF.

This clone was detected only a few times. The chain has TRBV29-1 and TRBJ1-2; 9 bases fit TRBD1. The V and J ends lost 5 bases and 4 bases, in that order; junction bases with no gene match: 8. This CDR3 contains 14 residues. Germline CDR1 reads SQVTM; CDR2 reads ANQGSEA. The CDR3 region has the DNA TGCAGCGTTCGACTACAGGGGGCAGGCTATGGCTACACCTTC. Protein: CSVRLQGAGYGYTF.

DNA for the CDR3: TGCGCCAGCAGCCAAGAAGGCAGGGGAGTCCCACCCCTCCACTTT. Residues: CASSQEGRGVPPLHF. The chain recombines TRBV4-3 with TRBJ1-6; a weak D match, TRBD1 (6 bases). The germline V gene has CDR1 LGHNA and CDR2 YSLEER. V lost 0 bases and J lost 11, with 14 bases in between. The CDR3 totals 15 residues.

The chain carries TRBV5-1 and TRBJ2-7; D uncertain. Trimming took off 1 base at V and 1 base at J, with 6 bases between the two ends. Germline CDR1 and CDR2: SGHRS and YFSETQ. The CDR3 is made up of 13 amino acids. CDR3 in DNA: TGCGCCAGCAGCTTGTATGAGTCCTACGAGCAGTACTTC. Translated: CASSLYESYEQYF.

The CDR3 region is CATSIPGRGANVLTF. The CDR3 nucleotides are TGTGCCACCAGCATCCCAGGGCGTGGGGCCAACGTCCTGACTTTC. The V gene is TRBV15, the J gene TRBJ2-6; D perhaps matches TRBD1 (5 bases). Deletions cut 4 bases from V and 3 bases from J, with 10 bases between. The germline gives CDR1 LNHNV, CDR2 YYDKDF (reference sequence). CDR3 length: 15 amino acids.

The chain recombines TRBV27 with TRBJ2-5; TRBD2 matches at 8 bases. Trimming removed 2 bases from V and 4 bases from J; junction bases left unmatched: 9. Germline lookup yields CDR1 MNHEY and CDR2 SMNVEV (reference sequence). The CDR3 totals 16 residues. The CDR3 here is CASSLAPGLAGETQYF. The DNA for the CDR3 is TGTGCCAGCAGTTTAGCCCCTGGACTAGCCGGAGAGACCCAGTACTTC.

The chain combines TRBV11-2 with TRBJ1-4; 7 bases line up with TRBD1. J gave up 4 bases and V 5 bases, and 7 bases lay outside the gene matches. Per the germline V gene, CDR1 is SGHAT and CDR2 is FQNNGV. This CDR3 is built from 15 residues. For the CDR3, the DNA is TGTGCCAGCAGCAAAACCAGGGGGTATAATGAAAAACTGTTTTTT. It specifies CASSKTRGYNEKLFF.

On this clone itself: Other DNA sequences from this sample encode an identical CDR3 as well. In DNA form, the CDR3 reads TGTGCCAGCAGCTTGGGACGGTCTAACTATGGCTACACCTTC. Protein product: CASSLGRSNYGYTF. J is TRBJ1-2 and V is TRBV5-6; D not resolved. The CDR3 extends over 14 amino acids. Trimming stripped 0 bases from V and 0 bases from J, with 6 bases between. Germline loops: CDR1 SGHDT, CDR2 YYEEEE.

The genes are TRBV6-5 and TRBJ2-5; D possibly corresponds to TRBD2 (5 bases). The CDR3 loop spans 14 amino acids. Germline V CDR1 and CDR2: MNHEY, SVGAGI. The V and J ends lost 5 bases and 7 bases respectively, with 17 bases between them. The CDR3 loop reads CASSPLRTARTQYF. CDR3 DNA: TGTGCCAGCAGTCCCCTCAGGACTGCCAGGACCCAGTACTTC.

The genes are TRBV5-1 and TRBJ2-1, with 14 bases that match TRBD2. The CDR3 extends over 15 amino acids. Trimming at V came to 4 bases and at J to 7 bases, leaving 4 bases not matched to a gene. Germline assignment: CDR1 SGHRS and CDR2 YFSETQ. CDR3 sequence reads: CASSIGLAGGNEQFF. For the CDR3, the DNA is TGCGCCAGCAGCATCGGACTAGCGGGGGGTAATGAGCAGTTCTTC.

This chain connects TRBV27 to TRBJ2-2; maybe TRBD2 (5 bases). The CDR3 runs to 14 residues. Per germline, CDR1 MNHEY and CDR2 SMNVEV (reference sequence). Between the trimmed V and J ends, which lost 2 bases and 5 bases, there was a span of 9 bases. This CDR3 reads CASSLKRATGELFF. In DNA form, the CDR3 reads TGTGCCAGCAGTTTAAAGAGGGCAACCGGGGAGCTGTTTTTT.

This rearrangement joins TRBV6-6 to TRBJ2-7, with D possibly being TRBD1 (7 bases). CDR1 and CDR2 (germline): MNHNY, SVGAGI (reference sequence). This CDR3 spans 16 amino acids. V dropped 2 bases and J dropped 0 bases, with 14 bases sitting between them. The CDR3 region is CASSYDPGGGSYEQYF. In DNA, the CDR3 is TGTGCCAGCAGTTACGACCCAGGGGGAGGCTCCTACGAGCAGTACTTC.

This chain connects TRBV30 to TRBJ1-2, with 7 bases identical to TRBD1. The V gene's germline CDR1 is GTSNPN and CDR2 SVGIG (reference sequence). V lost 7 bases, J lost 4 bases, and 12 bases stayed unmatched. The CDR3 runs to 14 residues. CDR3 protein: CASSRDSNLYGYTF. The CDR3 coding sequence is TGTGCCTCGTCCCGGGACAGCAATCTCTATGGCTACACCTTC. Using reference TRBV30 and TRBJ1-2 for the parts outside the CDR3, the full variable domain is SQTIHQWPATLVQPVGSPLSLECTVEGTSNPNLYWYRQAAGRGLQLLFYSVGIGQISSEVPQNLSASRPQDRQFILSSKKLLLSDSGFYLCASSRDSNLYGYTFGSGTRLTVV.

This clone was recorded a few times. The rearrangement links TRBV7-6 to TRBJ2-3, with D maybe TRBD2 (6 bases). Germline V gives CDR1 SGHVS, CDR2 FNYEAQ. V lost 5 bases to trimming and J lost 1 base, with 10 bases between them. The CDR3 spans 14 residues. The CDR3: CASSLTGGTDTQYF. The CDR3 bases are TGTGCCAGCAGCCTGACGGGGGGCACAGATACGCAGTATTTT.